A selection of T cell receptor beta chains follows, all from one sample in a study of shared clonotypes between healthy human individuals. Sequenced by immunoSEQ multiplex PCR; TCRdb stores in-frame clones only, minus some. The profile shows hundreds of thousands of clones, nearly 95% of them singletons. Sequenced material: naive CD8+ T cells sorted from blood. These receptors all come from a man younger than 45 in good health. Each CDR3 is given with its conserved first and last residue. A D gene is named only where the DNA matches it firmly. Where a row states a size, it is once, few, many or the class of an expanded clone; other rows omit it.

.	TRBV7-9	14	TRBD2	TRBJ2-3	TGTGCCACCCGGACTAGCGGGAGACAGGTTACGCAGTATTTT	CATRTSGRQVTQYF
.	TRBV5-1	16	.	TRBJ2-4	TGCGCCAGCAGCTTGGATGAGGGCTTAGCCAAAAACATTCAGTACTTC	CASSLDEGLAKNIQYF
.	TRBV6-5	14	TRBD2	TRBJ2-2	TGTGCCAGCAGCCCGGGACTAAAAGGCGGGGAGCTGTTTTTT	CASSPGLKGGELFF
.	TRBV19	12	.	TRBJ1-1	TGTGCCAGTCTGGGGGTTGGCACTGAAGCTTTCTTT	CASLGVGTEAFF
.	TRBV11-2	15	TRBD2	TRBJ2-7	TGTGCCAGCAGCTTTAATCAGCGGGGGGTGTACGAGCAGTACTTC	CASSFNQRGVYEQYF
.	TRBV5-1	14	.	TRBJ1-5	TGCGCCAGCAGCTTGGGTGGCAGCAATCGGCCCCAGCATTTT	CASSLGGSNRPQHF
.	TRBV25-1	15	.	TRBJ1-1	TGTGCCAGCACTGACCCTGGGACGGAGAACACTGAAGCTTTCTTT	CASTDPGTENTEAFF
.	TRBV6-6	13	TRBD2	TRBJ2-1	TGTGCCAGCAGTCAGGGACTAGCGGGAGGGCAGTTCTTC	CASSQGLAGGQFF
.	TRBV14	14	.	TRBJ2-7	TGTGCCAGCAGCCAAGAATGGGGGGCTGACGAGCAGTACTTC	CASSQEWGADEQYF
.	TRBV6-6	13	.	TRBJ2-7	TGTGCCAGCAGTTACGGAGGTCAATACGAGCAGTACTTC	CASSYGGQYEQYF
.	TRBV7-9	17	TRBD2	TRBJ2-1	TGTGCCAGCAGCTTAATTACTAGCGGGAGGGCCTACAATGAGCAGTTCTTC	CASSLITSGRAYNEQFF
.	TRBV25-1	16	TRBD2	TRBJ2-5	TGTGCCAGCAGTGAATCGACTAGCGGGAGGGGAGAGACCCAGTACTTC	CASSESTSGRGETQYF
.	TRBV4-3	16	TRBD1	TRBJ1-4	TGCGCCAGCAGCCAAGATGCCGGGACAGGGGAAGGAAAACTGTTTTTT	CASSQDAGTGEGKLFF
once	TRBV7-9	16	.	TRBJ2-7	TGTGCCAGCAGCTCCGCGGAGGCAGGGGTCTCCTACGAGCAGTACTTC	CASSSAEAGVSYEQYF
.	TRBV9	15	.	TRBJ2-3	TGTGCCAGCAGCGTAGATGGGGGAGCACGAGATACGCAGTATTTT	CASSVDGGARDTQYF
.	TRBV27	13	.	TRBJ1-5	TGTGCCAGCTGGTCCTATAGCAATCAGCCCCAGCATTTT	CASWSYSNQPQHF
.	TRBV30	13	TRBD1	TRBJ2-7	TGTGCCCTGGCTGTAGGGACAGGGACCGAGCAGTACTTC	CALAVGTGTEQYF
.	TRBV29-1	14	TRBD2	TRBJ2-1	TGCAGCGCATTAGGACTAGCGGACTACAATGAGCAGTTCTTC	CSALGLADYNEQFF
.	TRBV9	18	TRBD2	TRBJ2-1	TGTGCCAGCAGCGGTTTAGCGGGAGGGGGCGGATCCTACAATGAGCAGTTCTTC	CASSGLAGGGGSYNEQFF
.	TRBV5-1	13	TRBD1	TRBJ2-7	TGCGCCAGCAGCTTTGGGACAGCATACGAGCAGTACTTC	CASSFGTAYEQYF
.	TRBV9	13	.	TRBJ1-5	TGTGCCAGCAGCGGAGAGGGGCAACAGCCCCAGCATTTT	CASSGEGQQPQHF
.	TRBV29-1	10	.	TRBJ2-7	TGCAGCGTTGTAGAGAACGAGCAGTACTTC	CSVVENEQYF